Each of the 30 T cell receptor beta chains below was sequenced from the same sample in a study of cytomegalovirus exposure and HLA in healthy donors. 13 Jbeta primers and 60 Vbeta primers were used for the PCR. Here immunoSEQ multiplex PCR was the method, and the copy in TCRdb shows in-frame clones only, minus some. The table lists approximately 300,000 clones, 84% of them singletons. The sample consisted of PBMCs. These receptors all come from a woman aged 40 to 49 in good health and CMV-seropositive.

V usage is TRBV9 and J usage is TRBJ2-1; the match to TRBD1 covers 10 bases. V was clipped by 3 bases and J by 5 bases; unmatched bases: 8. CDR1 and CDR2 (germline): SGDLS, YYNGEE. The CDR3 spans 16 residues. The CDR3 spells CASSEPGQGRDNEQFF. In DNA, the CDR3 is TGTGCCAGCAGCGAACCGGGACAGGGGAGGGACAATGAGCAGTTCTTC.

The rearrangement uses TRBV28 and TRBJ1-2, with unresolved D. Per germline, CDR1 MDHEN and CDR2 SYDVKM. The V end lost 2 bases, the J end lost 3 bases, and 10 bases lay between the germline ends. This CDR3 has 14 residues. The CDR3 loop is CASSLNAVDYGYTF. The CDR3 DNA reads TGTGCCAGCAGTTTAAATGCGGTGGACTATGGCTACACCTTC.

In this sample, this clone turned up once. V gene TRBV7-2 combines with J gene TRBJ1-5; possible D gene TRBD1, 5 bases. The CDR3 length is 16 residues. V was shortened by 1 base and J by 2 bases, with 12 bases between the two germline ends. Germline lookup yields CDR1 SGHTA and CDR2 FQGNSA. CDR3 in amino acids: CASSLGGGPGNQPQHF. CDR3 nucleotides: TGTGCCAGCAGCTTAGGGGGGGGTCCAGGCAATCAGCCCCAGCATTTT.

V and J are TRBV10-3 and TRBJ1-2, with D tentatively TRBD1 (6 bases). V was cut by 8 bases and J by 8 bases, with 21 bases left in between. The CDR3 consists of 14 residues. Germline CDR1 is ENHRY and CDR2 is SYGVKD. CDR3 sequence: CAIYTQQGVGGYTF. The CDR3 coding sequence is TGTGCCATCTACACTCAACAGGGTGTGGGGGGCTACACCTTC.

The chain couples TRBV21-1 to TRBJ2-1; the table assigns TRBD2, which was not confirmed against the DNA. TRBV21-1 is tagged as a pseudogene. This CDR3 region has 13 residues. CDR3 amino acids: CASRKQLMSEQFF. The CDR3 region has the DNA TGTGCCAGCAGAAAGCAATTAATGTCTGAGCAGTTCTTC.

This chain connects TRBV25-1 to TRBJ1-1; no definite D call. The germline V and J ends were trimmed by 2 bases and 12 bases, with 13 bases remaining between them. The CDR3 loop spans 12 amino acids. Per the germline V gene, CDR1 is MGHDK and CDR2 is SYGVNS. In nucleotides, the CDR3 is TGTGCCAGCAGTGAAACGTGGGCAGGATCTTTCTTT. Encoded protein: CASSETWAGSFF.

The V call is TRBV19, the J call TRBJ1-2, with D possibly TRBD1 on 5 matching bases. Trimming took 4 bases from V and 7 from J, leaving 13 bases between them. The CDR3 contains 13 residues. CDR1 and CDR2 from the germline V gene are LNHDA and SQIVND (reference sequence). CDR3 nucleotide sequence: TGTGCCAGTAGTACCCCTCAGGGAACTGGCTACACCTTC. Protein product: CASSTPQGTGYTF.

The rearrangement uses TRBV6-6 and TRBJ2-3; 7 nucleotides match TRBD2. Trimming cost V 3 bases and J 0 bases; bases outside gene matches: 6. This CDR3 has 16 residues. The germline gives CDR1 MNHNY, CDR2 SVGAGI (reference sequence). Here the CDR3 reads CASSYPGTTSTDTQYF. CDR3 bases: TGTGCCAGCAGTTATCCCGGGACTACCAGCACAGATACGCAGTATTTT.

The chain is built from TRBV5-1 and TRBJ1-1; tentatively, D is TRBD1 (6 bases). The germline V gene has CDR1 SGHRS and CDR2 YFSETQ. This CDR3 has 14 amino acids. The V end lost 7 bases, the J end lost 1 base, and 14 bases lay between the germline ends. CDR3 sequence: CASSTGLANTEAFF. CDR3 DNA: TGCGCCAGCTCTACAGGGTTAGCGAACACTGAAGCTTTCTTT. Full variable domain (remainder filled in from reference TRBV5-1 and TRBJ1-1): KAGVTQTPRYLIKTRGQQVTLSCSPISGHRSVSWYQQTPGQGLQFLFEYFSETQRNKGNFPGRFSGRQFSNSRSEMNVSTLELGDSALYLCASSTGLANTEAFFGQGTRLTVV.

The DNA of the CDR3 is TGTGCCAGCAGATATAACACAGATACGCAGTATTTT. Translating gives CASRYNTDTQYF. V is TRBV2 and J is TRBJ2-3; unclear D gene. The CDR3 consists of 12 residues. Germline CDR1 SNHLY, CDR2 FYNNEI. The V end was cut by 6 bases, the J end by 2 bases, with 6 bases between.

The chain links TRBV6-5 to TRBJ2-1, with 9 bases aligning to TRBD2. This CDR3 contains 15 residues. Germline lookup yields CDR1 MNHEY and CDR2 SVGAGI. V lost 6 bases, J lost 0 bases, and 3 bases stayed unmatched. CDR3 DNA: TGTGCCAGCAGCGTTAGCGGGAGCTCCTACAATGAGCAGTTCTTC. This sequence encodes CASSVSGSSYNEQFF.

As for this clone: An end of the junction does not agree with germline; a read error may underlie this. V gene TRBV7-9 combines with J gene TRBJ2-7, with 11 bases identical to TRBD2. This CDR3 is built from 15 residues. CDR1 is SEHNR, CDR2 FQNEAQ, per germline (reference sequence). In DNA, the CDR3 is TGTTCCAGCAGCTTAGTTACGGCTAGCGGGGGGGAGCAGTACTTC. This gives the protein CSSSLVTASGGEQYF.

The chain couples TRBV29-1 to TRBJ2-1; TRBD1 matches at 12 bases. Trimming at V came to 6 bases and at J to 0 bases, leaving 12 bases not matched to a gene. The CDR3 length is 18 residues. Germline V gene data show CDR1 as SQVTM and CDR2 as ANQGSEA. The CDR3 bases are TGCAGCGTCGAGGGGACAGGGGGCCAGCGGAGCTCCTACAATGAGCAGTTCTTC. It specifies CSVEGTGGQRSSYNEQFF.

The CDR3 sequence is CASSQVIASGNNEQFF. The CDR3 bases are TGTGCCAGCAGCCAAGTCATCGCTAGCGGGAATAATGAGCAGTTCTTC. The rearrangement uses TRBV4-2 and TRBJ2-1; 9 nucleotides align to TRBD2. The CDR3 is 16 amino acids. The V gene end was trimmed by 1 base and the J gene end by 7 bases; junction bases not matched to a gene: 8. Germline values: CDR1 LGHNA, CDR2 YNFKEQ.

V usage is TRBV4-3 and J usage is TRBJ2-7; 7 nucleotides align to TRBD2. The junction had 7 bases not matched to a gene; V was cut back by 0 bases and J by 2 bases. CDR3 size: 16 residues. Germline CDR1 is LGHNA and CDR2 is YSLEER. The CDR3 nucleotides read TGCGCCAGCAGCCAAGATCTTCGGGGGGAGCCCTACGAGCAGTACTTC. It is translated as CASSQDLRGEPYEQYF.

The V and J genes are TRBV9 and TRBJ2-2; tentatively, D is TRBD1 (5 bases). Germline CDR1 and CDR2: SGDLS and YYNGEE. This CDR3 is built from 14 residues. Trimming removed 4 bases from V and 3 bases from J, with 10 bases in between. The chain's CDR3 is CASSFQTDTGELFF. The CDR3, as DNA: TGTGCCAGCAGCTTTCAGACAGACACCGGGGAGCTGTTTTTT.

The gene calls are TRBV28 and TRBJ1-5, with a tentative D call TRBD1 (5 bases). This CDR3 contains 15 residues. V gave up 5 bases and J gave up 0 bases, with 11 bases separating them. Germline V gene lookup returns CDR1 MDHEN and CDR2 SYDVKM. The CDR3 loop reads CASSGGAYSNQPQHF. The CDR3 DNA reads as TGTGCCAGCAGTGGAGGGGCTTATAGCAATCAGCCCCAGCATTTT.

CDR3 in DNA: TGCGCCAGCAGCTGGGGAGGGGCAGGAACTAATGAAAAACTGTTTTTT. Protein sequence: CASSWGGAGTNEKLFF. The rearrangement joins TRBV5-1 to TRBJ1-4; TRBD1 might be the D (5 bases). Germline V gene sequence: CDR1 SGHRS, CDR2 YFSETQ. Between the trimmed V and J ends, which lost 3 bases and 1 base, there was a span of 13 bases. The CDR3 runs to 16 residues.

The chain couples TRBV11-1 to TRBJ2-6; 8 nucleotides align to TRBD1. V lost 8 bases, J lost 0 bases, and 9 bases stayed unmatched. Germline V gene data show CDR1 as SGHAT and CDR2 as FQDESV (reference sequence). The CDR3 sequence is 17 residues long. DNA of the CDR3: TGTGCCAGCCACCGAGGGACAGGCCTCTCTGGGGCCAACGTCCTGACTTTC. It specifies CASHRGTGLSGANVLTF. Filled out from reference TRBV11-1 and TRBJ2-6, the complete variable domain reads EAEVAQSPRYKITEKSQAVAFWCDPISGHATLYWYRQILGQGPELLVQFQDESVVDDSQLPKDRFSAERLKGVDSTLKIQPAELGDSAMYLCASHRGTGLSGANVLTFGAGSRLTVL.

This chain joins TRBV5-6 and TRBJ2-1; 10 positions agree with TRBD2. This CDR3 spans 13 amino acids. J lost 7 bases, V lost 3 bases, and 1 base had no gene match. Germline-derived CDR1 and CDR2 are SGHDT and YYEEEE. The CDR3 bases are TGTGCCAGCAGCTGGACTAGCGGTAATGAGCAGTTCTTC. Its protein product is CASSWTSGNEQFF.

The V gene is TRBV5-5, the J gene TRBJ1-5; 10 bases align to TRBD1. V lost 4 bases, J lost 1 base, and 14 bases stayed unmatched. Germline-derived CDR1 and CDR2 are SGHKS and YYEKEE (reference sequence). This CDR3 is built from 19 residues. The CDR3 nucleotides are TGTGCCAGCAGCGGCCATCCCGGGACAGGGGATTTCAGCAATCAGCCCCAGCATTTT. Translating it yields CASSGHPGTGDFSNQPQHF.

The chain links TRBV27 to TRBJ2-1; 10 bases fit TRBD2. CDR3 size: 19 residues. After removal of 7 bases from V and 4 bases from J, the junction contained 19 bases not matched to a gene. Per germline, CDR1 MNHEY and CDR2 SMNVEV (reference sequence). CDR3 loop: CASKNFRVSGRASYNEQFF. In DNA, the CDR3 is TGTGCCAGCAAAAATTTCCGGGTCAGCGGGAGGGCCTCTTACAATGAGCAGTTCTTC.

CDR3 DNA: TGTGCCAGCAGCTTGGTCCCCCTCGACAGGGGGAGACAGCCCCAGCATTTT. This gives the protein CASSLVPLDRGRQPQHF. The gene calls are TRBV5-8 and TRBJ1-5; the match to TRBD1 covers 9 bases. V was clipped by 0 bases and J by 7 bases; unmatched bases: 11. The CDR3 contains 17 residues. Per germline, CDR1 SGHTS and CDR2 YDEGEE.

The genes are TRBV4-1 and TRBJ2-2, with 11 positions matching TRBD1. This CDR3 contains 16 residues. Per germline, CDR1 MGHRA and CDR2 YSYEKL. Trimming cost V 3 bases and J 3 bases; bases outside gene matches: 3. CDR3 in amino acids: CASSHGQGADTGELFF. The DNA of the CDR3 is TGCGCCAGCAGCCATGGACAGGGGGCGGACACCGGGGAGCTGTTTTTT.

This clone was detected only once. The CDR3, as DNA: TGTGCCAGCAGCCCCGGACTAGCGGTACCCTACGAGCAGTACTTC. Amino acid sequence: CASSPGLAVPYEQYF. The gene calls are TRBV5-4 and TRBJ2-7; 10 positions match TRBD2. The germline CDR1 and CDR2 sequences are SGHNT and YYREEE (reference sequence). The CDR3 extends over 15 amino acids. V dropped 4 bases and J dropped 2; count of bases not matched to a gene: 6.

The gene calls are TRBV9 and TRBJ2-3, with 7 bases lining up with TRBD2. Germline V gene sequence: CDR1 SGDLS, CDR2 YYNGEE. CDR3 length equals 16 residues. V dropped 0 bases and J dropped 2; count of bases not matched to a gene: 6. CDR3 DNA sequence: TGTGCCAGCAGCGTAGTGGCTAGCGGAGCCACAGATACGCAGTATTTT. Residues: CASSVVASGATDTQYF.

The genes are TRBV11-2 and TRBJ2-7; 9 bases map to TRBD1. With V trimmed by 3 bases and J by 5 bases, 8 bases remained unmatched. CDR1 and CDR2 from the germline V gene are SGHAT and FQNNGV. This CDR3 region has 15 residues. The CDR3: CASSLDRGKVNEQYF. CDR3 coding DNA: TGTGCCAGCAGCTTGGACAGGGGAAAAGTGAACGAGCAGTACTTC.

This clone was recorded a few times. The chain couples TRBV5-1 to TRBJ2-3; 7 bases are a match to TRBD2. This CDR3 region has 15 residues. Losses at the gene ends were 2 bases for V and 0 bases for J; bases not matched to a gene: 3. In germline, CDR1 is SGHRS, CDR2 YFSETQ. CDR3 residues: CASSFTSVSTDTQYF. For the CDR3, the DNA is TGCGCCAGCAGCTTCACTAGCGTTAGCACAGATACGCAGTATTTT. The full variable domain, in which reference TRBV5-1 and TRBJ2-3 provide the parts outside the CDR3, is KAGVTQTPRYLIKTRGQQVTLSCSPISGHRSVSWYQQTPGQGLQFLFEYFSETQRNKGNFPGRFSGRQFSNSRSEMNVSTLELGDSALYLCASSFTSVSTDTQYFGPGTRLTVL.

The chain employs TRBV6-5 and TRBJ1-2, with 9 bases that match TRBD1. V lost 6 bases and J lost 5; bases outside the gene matches: 10. CDR3 size: 15 residues. The germline gives CDR1 MNHEY, CDR2 SVGAGI. Here the CDR3 reads CASSTGTGRNYGYTF. The CDR3 DNA reads TGTGCCAGCAGCACCGGGACAGGGCGGAATTATGGCTACACCTTC.

The V call is TRBV15, the J call TRBJ2-1; D perhaps matches TRBD2 (6 bases). CDR3 length: 13 residues. Germline assignment: CDR1 LNHNV and CDR2 YYDKDF (reference sequence). V was clipped by 9 bases and J by 5 bases, with 14 bases between them. This chain's CDR3 is CATLVGGDNEQFF. DNA of the CDR3: TGTGCCACGTTGGTCGGAGGGGACAATGAGCAGTTCTTC.